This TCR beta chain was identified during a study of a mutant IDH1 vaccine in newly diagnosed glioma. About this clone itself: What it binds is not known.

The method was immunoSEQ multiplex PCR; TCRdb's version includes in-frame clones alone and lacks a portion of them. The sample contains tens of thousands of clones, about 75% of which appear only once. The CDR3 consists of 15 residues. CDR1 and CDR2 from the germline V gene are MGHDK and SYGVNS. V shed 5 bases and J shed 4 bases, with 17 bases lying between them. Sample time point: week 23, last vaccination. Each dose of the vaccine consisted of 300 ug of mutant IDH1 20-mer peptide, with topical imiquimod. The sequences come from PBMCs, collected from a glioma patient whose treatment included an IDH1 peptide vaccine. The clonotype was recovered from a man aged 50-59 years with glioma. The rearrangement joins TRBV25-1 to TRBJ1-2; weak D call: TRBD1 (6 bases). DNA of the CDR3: TGTGCCAGCAGTTTTTATGAGGACAGCCGCTATGGCTACACCTTC. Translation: CASSFYEDSRYGYTF.